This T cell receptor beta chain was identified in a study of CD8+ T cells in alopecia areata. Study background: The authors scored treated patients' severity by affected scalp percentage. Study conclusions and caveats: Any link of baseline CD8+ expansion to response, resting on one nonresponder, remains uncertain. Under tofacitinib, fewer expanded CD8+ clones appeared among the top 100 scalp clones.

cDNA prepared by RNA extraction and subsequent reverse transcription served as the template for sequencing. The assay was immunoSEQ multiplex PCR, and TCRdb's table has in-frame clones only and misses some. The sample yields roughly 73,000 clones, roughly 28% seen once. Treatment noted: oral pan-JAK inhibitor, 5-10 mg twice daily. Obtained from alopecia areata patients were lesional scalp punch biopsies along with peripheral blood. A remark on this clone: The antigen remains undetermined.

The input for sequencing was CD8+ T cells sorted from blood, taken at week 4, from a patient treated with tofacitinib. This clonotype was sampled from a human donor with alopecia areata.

The CDR3 nucleotides are TGCGCCAGCAGCCAAGGGGCAGGGTGGGAGCAGTTCTTC. Encoded protein: CASSQGAGWEQFF. The rearrangement uses TRBV4-3 and TRBJ2-1; D possibly corresponds to TRBD1 (5 bases). CDR1 is LGHNA, CDR2 YSLEER, per germline. Trimming stripped 1 base from V and 10 bases from J, with 11 bases between. The CDR3 has 13 amino acids.